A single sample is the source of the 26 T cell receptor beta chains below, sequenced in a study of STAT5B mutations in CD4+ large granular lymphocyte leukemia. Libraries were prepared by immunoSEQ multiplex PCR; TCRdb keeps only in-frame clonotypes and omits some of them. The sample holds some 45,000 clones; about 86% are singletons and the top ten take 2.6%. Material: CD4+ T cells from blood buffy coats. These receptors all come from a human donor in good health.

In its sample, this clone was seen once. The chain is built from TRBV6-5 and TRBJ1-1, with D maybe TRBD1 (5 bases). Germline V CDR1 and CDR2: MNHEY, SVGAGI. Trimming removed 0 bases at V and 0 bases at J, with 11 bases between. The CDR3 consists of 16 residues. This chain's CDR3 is CASSYSGTSMNTEAFF. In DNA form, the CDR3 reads TGTGCCAGCAGTTACTCGGGGACGAGCATGAACACTGAAGCTTTCTTT.

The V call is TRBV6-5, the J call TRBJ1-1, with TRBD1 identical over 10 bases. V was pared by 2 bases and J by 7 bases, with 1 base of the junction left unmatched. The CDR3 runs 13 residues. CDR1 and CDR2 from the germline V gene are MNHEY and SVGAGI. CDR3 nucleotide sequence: TGTGCCAGCAGTTACCGGGACAGGGGTGAAGCTTTCTTT. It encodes CASSYRDRGEAFF.

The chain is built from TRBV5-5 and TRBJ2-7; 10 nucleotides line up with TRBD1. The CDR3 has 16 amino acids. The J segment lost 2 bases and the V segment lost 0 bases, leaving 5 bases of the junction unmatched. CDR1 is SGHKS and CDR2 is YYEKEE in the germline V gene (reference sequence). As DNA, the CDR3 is TGTGCCAGCAGCTTGGACGGACAGGGGGTAACCTACGAGCAGTACTTC. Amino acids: CASSLDGQGVTYEQYF.

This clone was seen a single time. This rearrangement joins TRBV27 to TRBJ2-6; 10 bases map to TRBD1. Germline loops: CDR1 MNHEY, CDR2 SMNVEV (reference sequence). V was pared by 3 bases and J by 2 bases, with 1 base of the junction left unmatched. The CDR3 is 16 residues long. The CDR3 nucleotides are TGTGCCAGCAGTTTCGACAGGGGGCCTGGGGCCAACGTCCTGACTTTC. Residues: CASSFDRGPGANVLTF.

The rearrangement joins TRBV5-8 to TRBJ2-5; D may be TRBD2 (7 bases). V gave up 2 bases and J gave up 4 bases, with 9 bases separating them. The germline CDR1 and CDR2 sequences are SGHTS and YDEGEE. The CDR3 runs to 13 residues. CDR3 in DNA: TGTGCCAGCAGCTTCGGGGGGCGAGAGACCCAGTACTTC. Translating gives CASSFGGRETQYF.

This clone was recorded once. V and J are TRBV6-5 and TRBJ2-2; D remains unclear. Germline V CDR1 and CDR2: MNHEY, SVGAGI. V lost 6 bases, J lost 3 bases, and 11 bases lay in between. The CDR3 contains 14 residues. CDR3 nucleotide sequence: TGTGCCAGCAGCCGCCGATCCTACACCGGGGAGCTGTTTTTT. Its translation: CASSRRSYTGELFF.

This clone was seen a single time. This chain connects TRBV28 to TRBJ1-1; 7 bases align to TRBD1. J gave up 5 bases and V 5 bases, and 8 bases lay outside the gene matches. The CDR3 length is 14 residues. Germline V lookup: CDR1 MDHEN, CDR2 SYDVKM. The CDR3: CASSPQTGRTEAFF. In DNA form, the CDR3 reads TGTGCCAGCAGTCCCCAGACAGGGAGGACTGAAGCTTTCTTT.

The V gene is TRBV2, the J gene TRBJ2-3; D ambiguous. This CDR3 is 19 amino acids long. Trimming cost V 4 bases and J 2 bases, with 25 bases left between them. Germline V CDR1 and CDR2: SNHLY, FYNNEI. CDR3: CASSGPGLKGQEYTDTQYF. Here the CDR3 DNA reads TGTGCCAGCAGTGGTCCCGGTTTGAAGGGCCAAGAGTACACAGATACGCAGTATTTT. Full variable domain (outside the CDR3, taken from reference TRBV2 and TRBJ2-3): EPEVTQTPSHQVTQMGQEVILRCVPISNHLYFYWYRQILGQKVEFLVSFYNNEISEKSEIFDDQFSVERPDGSNFTLKIRSTKLEDSAMYFCASSGPGLKGQEYTDTQYFGPGTRLTVL.

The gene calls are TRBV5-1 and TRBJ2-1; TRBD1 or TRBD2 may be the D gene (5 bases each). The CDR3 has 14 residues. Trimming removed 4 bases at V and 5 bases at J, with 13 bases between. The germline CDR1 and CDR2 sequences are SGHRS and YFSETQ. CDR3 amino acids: CASSPGRQDNEQFF. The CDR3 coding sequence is TGCGCCAGCAGCCCGGGACGCCAGGACAATGAGCAGTTCTTC. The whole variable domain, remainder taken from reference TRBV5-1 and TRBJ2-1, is KAGVTQTPRYLIKTRGQQVTLSCSPISGHRSVSWYQQTPGQGLQFLFEYFSETQRNKGNFPGRFSGRQFSNSRSEMNVSTLELGDSALYLCASSPGRQDNEQFFGPGTRLTVL.

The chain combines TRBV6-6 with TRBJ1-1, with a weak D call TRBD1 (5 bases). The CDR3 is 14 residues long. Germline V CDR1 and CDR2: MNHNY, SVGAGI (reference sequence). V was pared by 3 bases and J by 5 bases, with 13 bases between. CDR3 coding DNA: TGTGCCAGCAGTTATGGGCGGGGCCAGACTGAAGCTTTCTTT. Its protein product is CASSYGRGQTEAFF.

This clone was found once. The CDR3 spells CASGISGGSYEQYF. In DNA, the CDR3 is TGTGCCAGCGGGATCAGCGGGGGATCCTACGAGCAGTACTTC. The chain recombines TRBV7-2 with TRBJ2-7; 8 nucleotides line up with TRBD2. Germline CDR1 reads SGHTA; CDR2 reads FQGNSA. V was pared by 8 bases and J by 1 base, with 7 bases of the junction left unmatched. The CDR3 has 14 amino acids.

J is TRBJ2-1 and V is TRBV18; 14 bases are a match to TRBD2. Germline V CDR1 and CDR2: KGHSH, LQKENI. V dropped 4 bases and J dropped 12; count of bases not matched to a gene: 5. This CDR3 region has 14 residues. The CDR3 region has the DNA TGTGCCAGCTCACGGACTAGCGGGGGGTATGGGCAGTTCTTC. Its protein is CASSRTSGGYGQFF.

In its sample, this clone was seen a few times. The CDR3 spells CASSSQGTGSYGYTF. The DNA of the CDR3 is TGTGCCAGCAGCTCTCAAGGGACAGGGAGCTATGGCTACACCTTC. J is TRBJ1-2 and V is TRBV11-2; 9 bases align to TRBD1. V was pared by 4 bases and J by 4 bases, with 7 bases of the junction left unmatched. There are 15 residues in the CDR3. Germline V gene data show CDR1 as SGHAT and CDR2 as FQNNGV.

The CDR3 bases are TGTGCCAGCAGCCCGGGGACTTTCCCCGGAGATACGCAGTATTTT. It is translated as CASSPGTFPGDTQYF. This chain uses TRBV11-2 with TRBJ2-3, with a weak D call TRBD2 (6 bases). Trimming took off 5 bases at V and 5 bases at J, with 17 bases between the two ends. The CDR3 loop spans 15 amino acids. CDR1 and CDR2 (germline): SGHAT, FQNNGV.

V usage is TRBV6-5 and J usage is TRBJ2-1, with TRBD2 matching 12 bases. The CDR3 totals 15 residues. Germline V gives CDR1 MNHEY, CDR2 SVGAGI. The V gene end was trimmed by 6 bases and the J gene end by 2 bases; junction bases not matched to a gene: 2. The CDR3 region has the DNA TGTGCCAGCAGACTAGCGGGAGGAGCCTACAATGAGCAGTTCTTC. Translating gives CASRLAGGAYNEQFF.

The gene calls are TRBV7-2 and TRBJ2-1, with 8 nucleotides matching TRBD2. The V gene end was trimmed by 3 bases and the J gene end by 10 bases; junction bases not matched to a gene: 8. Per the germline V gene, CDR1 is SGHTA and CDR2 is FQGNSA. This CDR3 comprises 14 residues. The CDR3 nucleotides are TGTGCCAGCAGCTTTGGTAGCGGGACTTGGGAGCAGTTCTTC. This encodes CASSFGSGTWEQFF.

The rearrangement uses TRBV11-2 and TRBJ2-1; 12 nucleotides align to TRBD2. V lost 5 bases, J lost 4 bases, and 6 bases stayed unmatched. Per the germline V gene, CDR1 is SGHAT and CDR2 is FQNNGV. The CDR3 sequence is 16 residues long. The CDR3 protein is CASSHLAGGSYNEQFF. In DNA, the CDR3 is TGTGCCAGCAGCCATCTAGCGGGAGGGTCGTACAATGAGCAGTTCTTC.

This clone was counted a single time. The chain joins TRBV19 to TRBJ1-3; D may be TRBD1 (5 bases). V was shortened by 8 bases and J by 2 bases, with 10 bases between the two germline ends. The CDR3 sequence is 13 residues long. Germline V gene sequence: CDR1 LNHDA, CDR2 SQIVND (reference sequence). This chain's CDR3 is CASDQGPGNTIYF. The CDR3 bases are TGTGCCAGTGATCAGGGACCTGGAAACACCATATATTTT.

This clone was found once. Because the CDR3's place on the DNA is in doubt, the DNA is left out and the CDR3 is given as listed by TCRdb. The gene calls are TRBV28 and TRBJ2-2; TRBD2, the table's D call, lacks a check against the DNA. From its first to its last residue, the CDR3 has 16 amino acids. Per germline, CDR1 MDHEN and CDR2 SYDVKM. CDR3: CASSSSGGSRTGELFF.

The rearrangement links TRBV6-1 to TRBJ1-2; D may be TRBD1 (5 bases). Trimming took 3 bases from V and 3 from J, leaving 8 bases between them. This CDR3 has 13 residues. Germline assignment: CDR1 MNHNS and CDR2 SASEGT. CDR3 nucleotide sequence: TGTGCCAGCAGTGAGGGGGGGGACTATGGCTACACCTTC. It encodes CASSEGGDYGYTF.

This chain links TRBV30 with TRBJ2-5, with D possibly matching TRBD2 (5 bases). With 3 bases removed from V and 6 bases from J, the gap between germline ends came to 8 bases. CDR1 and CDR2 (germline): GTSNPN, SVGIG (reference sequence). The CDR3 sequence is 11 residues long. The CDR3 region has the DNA TGTGCCTGGAGGAGGGCAAAGACCCAGTACTTC. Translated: CAWRRAKTQYF. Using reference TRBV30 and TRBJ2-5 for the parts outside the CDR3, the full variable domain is SQTIHQWPATLVQPVGSPLSLECTVEGTSNPNLYWYRQAAGRGLQLLFYSVGIGQISSEVPQNLSASRPQDRQFILSSKKLLLSDSGFYLCAWRRAKTQYFGPGTRLLVL.

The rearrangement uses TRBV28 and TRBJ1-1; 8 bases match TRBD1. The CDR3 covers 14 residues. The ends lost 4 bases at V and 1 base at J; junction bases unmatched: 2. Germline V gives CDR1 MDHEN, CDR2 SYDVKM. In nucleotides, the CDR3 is TGTGCCAGCAGTTCCGGACAGGGGAACACTGAAGCTTTCTTT. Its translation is CASSSGQGNTEAFF.

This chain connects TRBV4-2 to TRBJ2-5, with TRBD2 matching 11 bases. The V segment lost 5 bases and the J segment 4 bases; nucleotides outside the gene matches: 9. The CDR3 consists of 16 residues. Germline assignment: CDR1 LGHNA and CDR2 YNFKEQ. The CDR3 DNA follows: TGTGCCAGCAGCTATAGCGGGAGGGCCGAGGGAGAGACCCAGTACTTC. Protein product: CASSYSGRAEGETQYF.

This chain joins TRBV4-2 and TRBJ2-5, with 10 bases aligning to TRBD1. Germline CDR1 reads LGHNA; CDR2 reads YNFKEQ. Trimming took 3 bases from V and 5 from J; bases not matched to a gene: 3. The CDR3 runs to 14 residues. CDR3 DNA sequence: TGTGCCAGCAGCCAGGGACAGGGGACCGAGACCCAGTACTTC. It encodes CASSQGQGTETQYF.

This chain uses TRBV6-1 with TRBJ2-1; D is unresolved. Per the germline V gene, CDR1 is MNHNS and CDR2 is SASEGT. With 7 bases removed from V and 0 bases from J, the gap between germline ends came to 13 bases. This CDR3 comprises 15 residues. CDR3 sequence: CASIRTPSSYNEQFF. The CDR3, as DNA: TGTGCCAGCATACGTACCCCGAGCTCCTACAATGAGCAGTTCTTC.

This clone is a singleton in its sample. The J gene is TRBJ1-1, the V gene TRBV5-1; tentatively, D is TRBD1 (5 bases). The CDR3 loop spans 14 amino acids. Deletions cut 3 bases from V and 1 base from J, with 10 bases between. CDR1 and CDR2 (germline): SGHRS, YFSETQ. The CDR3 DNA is TGCGCCAGCAGCTGGGGACCGGGGAACACTGAAGCTTTCTTT. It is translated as CASSWGPGNTEAFF.